These 9 T cell receptor beta chains were all obtained from the same sample, sequenced in a study of blood T cell repertoires in COVID-19. Sequenced by immunoSEQ multiplex PCR; TCRdb stores in-frame clones only, minus some. Here the sample spans some 190,000 clones, roughly 83% being singletons. Sequenced: PBMCs or T cells enriched from blood (not recorded which). These receptors came from a woman under 40 who had recovered from COVID-19.

This clone was found once. The V and J genes are TRBV5-6 and TRBJ2-7, with 8 bases matching TRBD2. V shed 1 base, J shed 5 bases, and the junction held 11 bases outside the gene matches. The germline V gene has CDR1 SGHDT and CDR2 YYEEEE. The CDR3 is 16 amino acids. This CDR3 reads CASSLLSPAGVHEQYF. As DNA, the CDR3 is TGTGCCAGCAGCTTGTTGAGTCCAGCGGGAGTGCACGAGCAGTACTTC.

Here the CDR3 DNA reads TGCACCGCCCTTACTTCCGGGACAGGGGGAAGCTACACCTTC. It yields the protein CTALTSGTGGSYTF. The genes are TRBV29-1 and TRBJ1-2; 11 bases fit TRBD1. Germline values: CDR1 SQVTM, CDR2 ANQGSEA. The CDR3 spans 14 residues. Full variable domain (rest looked up from reference TRBV29-1 and TRBJ1-2): SAVISQKPSRDICQRGTSLTIQCQVDSQVTMMFWYRQQPGQSLTLIATANQGSEATYESGFVIDKFPISRPNLTFSTLTVSNMSPEDSSIYLCTALTSGTGGSYTFGSGTRLTVV.

The chain links TRBV6-5 to TRBJ1-2, with D possibly being TRBD1 (6 bases). Germline CDR1 reads MNHEY; CDR2 reads SVGAGI. The V end was cut by 7 bases, the J end by 7 bases, with 16 bases between. This CDR3 is built from 13 residues. The CDR3 sequence: CASTSGVLGGYTF. The CDR3 DNA sequence: TGTGCCAGCACCTCAGGGGTATTGGGTGGCTACACCTTC.

V usage is TRBV9 and J usage is TRBJ1-1, with D uncertain. Trimming removed 3 bases at V and 4 bases at J, with 10 bases between. The CDR3 covers 13 residues. Germline V gives CDR1 SGDLS, CDR2 YYNGEE. CDR3 loop: CASSETRGTEAFF. In nucleotides, the CDR3 is TGTGCCAGCAGCGAAACCCGGGGCACTGAAGCTTTCTTT.

Notes on this clone: Other DNA sequences in this sample translate to the same CDR3. V is TRBV19 and J is TRBJ2-3, with 7 bases fitting TRBD2. Per germline, CDR1 LNHDA and CDR2 SQIVND (reference sequence). This CDR3 region has 13 residues. The V gene end was trimmed by 6 bases and the J gene end by 4 bases; junction bases not matched to a gene: 4. CDR3 sequence reads: CASRVAGADTQYF. The CDR3 DNA follows: TGTGCCAGTAGGGTGGCGGGGGCAGATACGCAGTATTTT.

The chain combines TRBV6-4 with TRBJ1-1, with D possibly TRBD1 on 5 matching bases. V lost 8 bases and J 1 base, leaving 14 bases between the germline ends. The CDR3 spans 14 residues. Per the germline V gene, CDR1 is MRHNA and CDR2 is SNTAGT. CDR3 amino acids: CASRAPGSNTEAFF. CDR3 DNA sequence: TGTGCCAGCCGTGCCCCAGGGTCGAACACTGAAGCTTTCTTT.

There are many counts of this clone. The chain employs TRBV18 and TRBJ2-2, with TRBD2 identical over 9 bases. The CDR3 consists of 17 residues. V dropped 2 bases and J dropped 4; count of bases not matched to a gene: 8. The V gene's germline CDR1 is KGHSH and CDR2 LQKENI. Here the CDR3 DNA reads TGTGCCAGCTCACCATGGAAAGCGGGAGGTGGCACCGGGGAGCTGTTTTTT. Protein sequence: CASSPWKAGGGTGELFF.

This clone was recorded once. V usage is TRBV12-5 and J usage is TRBJ2-1, with 7 bases matching TRBD2. CDR1 and CDR2 (germline): LGHNT, FRNRAP. The CDR3 covers 19 residues. Trimming at V came to 2 bases and at J to 0 bases, leaving 13 bases not matched to a gene. CDR3 loop: CASGLKAGPFGGSYNEQFF. CDR3 bases: TGTGCTAGTGGTTTGAAAGCGGGACCATTCGGCGGCTCCTACAATGAGCAGTTCTTC.

The J gene is TRBJ1-2, the V gene TRBV4-1, with TRBD1 matching over 8 bases. J was trimmed by 8 bases and V by 0 bases; bases with no gene match: 8. Germline V gene sequence: CDR1 MGHRA, CDR2 YSYEKL. The CDR3 runs to 15 residues. CDR3 nucleotides: TGCGCCAGCAGCCAAGACAGGGGGCCGGGTATCGGCTACACCTTC. Amino acids: CASSQDRGPGIGYTF.